This is a list of T cell receptor beta chains from one sample in a study of blood T cell repertoires in COVID-19. TCRdb keeps only in-frame clones here, not all; method: immunoSEQ multiplex PCR. The data hold around 700,000 clones, with approximately 90% observed a single time. Sequencing was carried out using peripheral blood. The origin of the receptors is a woman younger than 35 with acute or convalescent COVID-19. Both conserved end residues are part of each CDR3. Each record gives: V gene, clone size, J gene, CDR3 protein. Clone size is shown for a subset of rows, as once, few, many or a class of expanded clone.

>TRBV7-3|NA|TRBJ2-2
CASSLIRQGSNTGELFF
>TRBV29-1|NA|TRBJ2-7
CSVQLPATNYEQYF
>TRBV19|NA|TRBJ1-1
CASSQRGGAPNTEAFF
>TRBV7-2|NA|TRBJ2-3
CASSLARLAGGNTQYF
>TRBV27|NA|TRBJ2-3
CASSLWAVASTDTQYF
>TRBV6-2/TRBV6-3|NA|TRBJ2-7
CASSLAGGAYEQYF
>TRBV3-1/TRBV3-2|NA|TRBJ2-3
CASSQPSGQQYF
>TRBV2|few|TRBJ2-2
CASKGMNTGELFF
>TRBV6-4|NA|TRBJ2-2
CASSEGLADNTGELFF
>TRBV2|NA|TRBJ1-4
CASSPNRATNEKLFF
>TRBV7-8|NA|TRBJ1-2
CASSAGSFTNYGYTF
>TRBV2|NA|TRBJ2-7
CARGGQGPYEQYF
>TRBV6-2/TRBV6-3|NA|TRBJ1-5
CASSHGQGDQPQHF
>TRBV29-1|NA|TRBJ1-1
CSVIQRTPRGTEAFF
>TRBV5-1|NA|TRBJ1-3
CASSRQGLGGNTIYF
>TRBV6-5|NA|TRBJ1-1
CASSPGTGGRRGAFF
>TRBV19|NA|TRBJ1-3
CASSIRGKRNTIYF
>TRBV28|NA|TRBJ1-2
CASSSNYGYTF
>TRBV25-1|NA|TRBJ1-2
CASSAPGQAYGYTF
>TRBV27|few|TRBJ1-2
CASSGGAGAHGYTF
>TRBV3-1/TRBV3-2|NA|TRBJ1-6
CASSQVIGNRRPRYVPLHF
>TRBV9|NA|TRBJ1-2
CASSVDLNYGYTF
>TRBV2|NA|TRBJ2-5
CASTPREGSGETQYF
>TRBV18|once|TRBJ1-2
CASSPPWEVNYGYTF
>TRBV11-3|NA|TRBJ2-7
CASRHPGTGNTYEQYF
>TRBV7-9|once|TRBJ2-3
CASSPRQEVWPDTQYF
>TRBV30|NA|TRBJ1-3
CAWSEAAGGAGNTIYF